These T cell receptor beta chains were read from a single sample in a study of monozygotic twins with inflammatory bowel disease. TCRdb re-called the 5' RACE reads and catalogs CDR3 proteins one per entry, DNA excluded. The listing contains 400,000 to 500,000 distinct CDR3 sequences. Sequenced sample: blood. The origin of the receptors is a human donor with ulcerative colitis or Crohn's disease, or a healthy co-twin of an affected twin (not recorded which). Each CDR3 is given with its conserved first and last residue.

v_call,j_call,cdr3_aa
TRBV7-2,TRBJ2-3,CASSFRAGVGDTQYF
TRBV5-1,TRBJ1-3,CASSLDQGGRGNTIYF
TRBV28,TRBJ2-2,CASSWARSNTGELFF
TRBV20-1,TRBJ2-7,CSARWLAGAPYEQYF
TRBV5-1,TRBJ1-4,CASSLEGFWGNEKLFF
TRBV29-1,TRBJ2-5,CSAVQGRETQYF
TRBV5-1,TRBJ2-1,CASSNGQGRYNEQFF
TRBV11-2,TRBJ2-3,CASSPLLASGGLPGTQYF
TRBV20-1,TRBJ2-1,CSDRRYNEQFF
TRBV6-1,TRBJ1-6,CASRPDRGHVYNSPLHF
TRBV3-1,TRBJ1-2,CASSQSGQRYGYTF
TRBV10-3,TRBJ2-3,CAIRESGRATDTQYF
TRBV5-6,TRBJ2-5,CASSGTGGVQETQYF
TRBV10-3,TRBJ2-3,CATTPGLADTQYF
TRBV18,TRBJ2-5,CASSLLGREETQYF
TRBV24-1,TRBJ2-5,CATSDRAGGETQYF
TRBV6-1,TRBJ1-2,CASSEQAAVGYTF
TRBV20-1,TRBJ2-3,CSVRGAASTDTQYF
TRBV5-1,TRBJ1-1,CASSLRYGNTEAFF
TRBV27,TRBJ1-2,CASSPGTGRGYTF
TRBV29-1,TRBJ2-3,CSVAAGTSTDTQYF
TRBV3-1,TRBJ2-5,CASSQEVTQTQYF
TRBV7-6,TRBJ1-3,CASSLSGSVGNTIYF
TRBV6-1,TRBJ1-1,CASTLQGLGAEAFF
TRBV12-3/TRBV12-4,TRBJ2-3,CASRGQNTDTQYF
TRBV20-1,TRBJ1-5,CSASDTNQPQHF
TRBV5-6,TRBJ2-1,CASSQTGYNEQFF
TRBV5-1,TRBJ1-6,CASSSGGDSPLHF
TRBV11-2,TRBJ2-7,CASSPLGTVGYYEQYF
TRBV4-1,TRBJ1-4,CASSRPTEDNEKLFF
TRBV27,TRBJ1-1,CASSLREGRVDTEAFF
TRBV10-3,TRBJ1-6,CAISESPQVANSPLHF
TRBV7-9,TRBJ2-7,CASSSLPYEQYF
TRBV5-1,TRBJ1-2,CASSFREQDGYTF
TRBV5-1,TRBJ2-5,CASSSSGDQETQYF
TRBV7-9,TRBJ2-5,CASSSGRLGRETQYF
TRBV10-3,TRBJ2-3,CAISDHRTSGISTDTQYF
TRBV5-1,TRBJ1-4,CASSLAAGRETNEKLFF
TRBV6-5,TRBJ1-2,CASSYSLSDRGNGYTF
TRBV9,TRBJ1-6,CASSDGGNSPLHF
TRBV6-2/TRBV6-3,TRBJ2-2,CASSQHGELFF
TRBV6-2/TRBV6-3,TRBJ2-5,CASRSPTGLGGQETQYF
TRBV19,TRBJ2-7,CASSISGSGWYEQYF
TRBV12-3/TRBV12-4,TRBJ2-1,CASSLAGGLFNEQFF
TRBV6-6,TRBJ2-3,CASSPVGPDTQYF
TRBV2,TRBJ1-5,CASKGQGGNQPQHF
TRBV11-2,TRBJ2-7,CASSKTSTWDFSYEQYF
TRBV7-3,TRBJ2-2,CASSSFGGSHTNTGELFF
TRBV20-1,TRBJ1-5,CSAKRDSDNQPQHF
TRBV3-1,TRBJ1-1,CASSQATGFTTEAFF
TRBV30,TRBJ2-3,CAGQQGWGTDTQYF
TRBV7-9,TRBJ1-1,CASSLPSLNTEAFF
TRBV20-1,TRBJ2-1,CSASLSSGRDEQFF